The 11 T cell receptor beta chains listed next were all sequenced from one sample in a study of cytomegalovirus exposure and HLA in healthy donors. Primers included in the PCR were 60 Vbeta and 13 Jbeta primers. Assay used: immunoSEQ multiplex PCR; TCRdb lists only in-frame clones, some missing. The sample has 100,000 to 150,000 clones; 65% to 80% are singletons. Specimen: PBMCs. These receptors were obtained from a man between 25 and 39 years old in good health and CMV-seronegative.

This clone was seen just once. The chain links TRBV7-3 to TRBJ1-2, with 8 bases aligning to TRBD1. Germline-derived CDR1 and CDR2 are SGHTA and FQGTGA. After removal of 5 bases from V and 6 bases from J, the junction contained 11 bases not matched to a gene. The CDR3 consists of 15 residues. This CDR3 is CASSLQGTGSHGYTF. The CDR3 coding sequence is TGTGCCAGCAGCCTCCAAGGGACAGGATCTCATGGCTACACCTTC. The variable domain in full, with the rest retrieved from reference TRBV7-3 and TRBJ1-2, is GAGVSQTPSNKVTEKGKYVELRCDPISGHTALYWYRQSLGQGPEFLIYFQGTGAADDSGLPNDRFFAVRPEGSVSTLKIQRTERGDSAVYLCASSLQGTGSHGYTFGSGTRLTVV.

CDR3 bases: TGTGCCAGTAGTGACCGGGGTCTCAGGAGGGAGCAGTACTTC. Encoded protein: CASSDRGLRREQYF. The chain recombines TRBV19 with TRBJ2-7; D is possibly TRBD2 (5 bases). The CDR3 runs 14 residues. The V end was cut by 5 bases, the J end by 7 bases, with 18 bases between. Germline V gene sequence: CDR1 LNHDA, CDR2 SQIVND (reference sequence).

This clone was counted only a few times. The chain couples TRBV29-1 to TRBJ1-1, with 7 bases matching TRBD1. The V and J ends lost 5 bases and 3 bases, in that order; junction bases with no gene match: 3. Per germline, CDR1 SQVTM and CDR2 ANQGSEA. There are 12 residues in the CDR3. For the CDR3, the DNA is TGCAGCGTTATCGACAGGGACACTGAAGCTTTCTTT. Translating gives CSVIDRDTEAFF.

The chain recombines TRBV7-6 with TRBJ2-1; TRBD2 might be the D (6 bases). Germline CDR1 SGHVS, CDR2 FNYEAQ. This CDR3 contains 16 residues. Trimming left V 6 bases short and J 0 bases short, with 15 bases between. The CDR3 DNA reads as TGTGCCAGCAGTCCCAATCGGGGGAGCTCCTACAATGAGCAGTTCTTC. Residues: CASSPNRGSSYNEQFF.

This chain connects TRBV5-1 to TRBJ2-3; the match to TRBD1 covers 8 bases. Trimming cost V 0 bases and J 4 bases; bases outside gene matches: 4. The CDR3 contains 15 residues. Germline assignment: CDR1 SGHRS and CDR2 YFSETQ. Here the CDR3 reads CASSLEDRDPDTQYF. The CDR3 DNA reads TGCGCCAGCAGCTTGGAGGACAGGGACCCAGATACGCAGTATTTT.

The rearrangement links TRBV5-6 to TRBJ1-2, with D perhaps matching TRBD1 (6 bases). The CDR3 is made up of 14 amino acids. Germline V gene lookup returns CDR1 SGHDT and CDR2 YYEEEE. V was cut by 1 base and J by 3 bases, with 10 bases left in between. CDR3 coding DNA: TGTGCCAGCAGCTTGCCGGACAGCGACTATGGCTACACCTTC. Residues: CASSLPDSDYGYTF. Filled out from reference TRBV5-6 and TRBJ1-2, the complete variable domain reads DAGVTQSPTHLIKTRGQQVTLRCSPKSGHDTVSWYQQALGQGPQFIFQYYEEEERQRGNFPDRFSGHQFPNYSSELNVNALLLGDSALYLCASSLPDSDYGYTFGSGTRLTVV.

The CDR3 region is CAWTGTSLSDNEQFF. The CDR3 DNA is TGTGCCTGGACCGGGACTAGCTTAAGTGACAATGAGCAGTTCTTC. J is TRBJ2-1 and V is TRBV30; 9 nucleotides match TRBD2. Germline lookup yields CDR1 GTSNPN and CDR2 SVGIG (reference sequence). V gave up 4 bases and J gave up 5 bases; unmatched junction bases: 9. This CDR3 spans 15 amino acids. Complete variable domain (other parts from reference TRBV30 and TRBJ2-1): SQTIHQWPATLVQPVGSPLSLECTVEGTSNPNLYWYRQAAGRGLQLLFYSVGIGQISSEVPQNLSASRPQDRQFILSSKKLLLSDSGFYLCAWTGTSLSDNEQFFGPGTRLTVL.

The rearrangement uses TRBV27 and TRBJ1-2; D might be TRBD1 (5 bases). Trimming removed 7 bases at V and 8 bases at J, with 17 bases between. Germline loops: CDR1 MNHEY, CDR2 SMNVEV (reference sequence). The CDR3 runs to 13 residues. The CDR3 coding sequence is TGTGCCAGCACCCCGAGGGAGGGGAGCGGCTACACCTTC. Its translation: CASTPREGSGYTF.

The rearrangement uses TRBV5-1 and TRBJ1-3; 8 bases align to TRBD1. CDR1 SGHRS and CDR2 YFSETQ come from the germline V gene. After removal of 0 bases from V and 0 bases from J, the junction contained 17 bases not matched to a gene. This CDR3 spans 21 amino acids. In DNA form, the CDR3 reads TGCGCCAGCAGCTTGGTTGTTTGGTCAGGGGGCCGCCTTTCCTCTGGAAACACCATATATTTT. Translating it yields CASSLVVWSGGRLSSGNTIYF.

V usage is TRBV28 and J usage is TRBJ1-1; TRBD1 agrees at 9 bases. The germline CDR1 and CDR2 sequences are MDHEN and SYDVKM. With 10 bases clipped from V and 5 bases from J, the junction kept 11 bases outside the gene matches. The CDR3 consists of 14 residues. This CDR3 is CATFPGTGRTEAFF. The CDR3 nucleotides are TGTGCCACCTTTCCGGGGACAGGGAGAACTGAAGCTTTCTTT.

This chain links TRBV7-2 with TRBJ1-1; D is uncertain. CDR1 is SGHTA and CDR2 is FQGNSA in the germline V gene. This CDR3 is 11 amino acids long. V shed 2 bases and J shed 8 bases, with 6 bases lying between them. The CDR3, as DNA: TGTGCCAGCAGCTTAACCCTAGAAGCTTTCTTT. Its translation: CASSLTLEAFF.